These 19 T cell receptor beta chains share one sample of origin, sequenced in a study of blood T cell repertoires in COVID-19. Assay used: immunoSEQ multiplex PCR; TCRdb lists only in-frame clones, some missing. Of 100,000 to 150,000 clones in the sample, 74% were seen once. What was sequenced was peripheral blood. The receptors here all came from an elderly man with COVID-19, enrolled during active disease.

The J gene is TRBJ2-3, the V gene TRBV6-5; D gene unclear. This CDR3 spans 14 amino acids. In germline, CDR1 is MNHEY, CDR2 SVGAGI. The V gene lost 2 bases and the J gene lost 2 bases, with 8 bases spanning the gap. CDR3 coding DNA: TGTGCCAGCAGTTACAGTCAGATCACAGATACGCAGTATTTT. Translated: CASSYSQITDTQYF.

The V and J genes are TRBV19 and TRBJ2-1; tentatively, D is TRBD1 (6 bases). The CDR3 spans 15 residues. Trimming took 5 bases from V and 8 from J, leaving 19 bases between them. CDR1 and CDR2 (germline): LNHDA, SQIVND (reference sequence). CDR3 loop: CASSLPGPPGDEQFF. In nucleotides, the CDR3 is TGTGCCAGTAGTCTCCCAGGTCCGCCAGGGGATGAGCAGTTCTTC.

This chain uses TRBV28 with TRBJ2-3; D is possibly TRBD2 (6 bases). V lost 5 bases to trimming and J lost 4 bases, with 16 bases between them. CDR3 length: 15 residues. Germline V gene lookup returns CDR1 MDHEN and CDR2 SYDVKM. The CDR3 region is CASSIAGPTSDTQYF. DNA for the CDR3: TGTGCCAGCAGTATTGCGGGACCAACGTCAGATACGCAGTATTTT. Using reference TRBV28 and TRBJ2-3 for the parts outside the CDR3, the full variable domain is DVKVTQSSRYLVKRTGEKVFLECVQDMDHENMFWYRQDPGLGLRLIYFSYDVKMKEKGDIPEGYSVSREKKERFSLILESASTNQTSMYLCASSIAGPTSDTQYFGPGTRLTVL.

This chain uses TRBV5-6 with TRBJ2-2; no definite D call. There are 15 residues in the CDR3. Germline V lookup: CDR1 SGHDT, CDR2 YYEEEE. V shed 0 bases and J shed 3 bases, with 9 bases lying between them. For the CDR3, the DNA is TGTGCCAGCAGCTTGGAGCAATACCACACCGGGGAGCTGTTTTTT. Translated: CASSLEQYHTGELFF.

The rearrangement links TRBV28 to TRBJ2-4, with 11 nucleotides matching TRBD1. Trimming at V came to 6 bases and at J to 3 bases, leaving 7 bases not matched to a gene. Germline V gene sequence: CDR1 MDHEN, CDR2 SYDVKM. The CDR3 runs to 16 residues. This CDR3 is CASSHRDRGFKNIQYF. DNA for the CDR3: TGTGCCAGCAGCCATCGGGACAGGGGGTTCAAAAACATTCAGTACTTC.

This clone is a singleton in its sample. This sequence joins TRBV19 and TRBJ1-2; TRBD1 matches at 8 bases. CDR1 and CDR2 (germline): LNHDA, SQIVND (reference sequence). This CDR3 region has 13 residues. Trimming removed 6 bases from V and 4 bases from J; junction bases left unmatched: 4. CDR3 nucleotides: TGTGCCAGTAGAACAGGACAGGGCTATGGCTACACCTTC. Translation: CASRTGQGYGYTF.

This CDR3 is CSVEGAGDWNEQYF. In DNA, the CDR3 is TGCAGCGTTGAAGGGGCGGGAGATTGGAACGAGCAGTACTTC. J is TRBJ2-7 and V is TRBV29-1; 7 nucleotides match TRBD2. Germline assignment: CDR1 SQVTM and CDR2 ANQGSEA. V lost 1 base and J lost 5; bases outside the gene matches: 8. The CDR3 has 14 amino acids.

This clone was recorded only once. Different DNA sequences within this sample yield the same CDR3. The CDR3 region is CASSPDSSGNTIYF. CDR3 nucleotides: TGTGCCAGCTCACCCGACAGTTCTGGAAACACCATATATTTT. The chain employs TRBV18 and TRBJ1-3; a possible D gene is TRBD1 (5 bases). The length of the CDR3 is 14 residues. The germline V and J ends were trimmed by 3 bases and 1 base, with 7 bases remaining between them. Germline V gene lookup returns CDR1 KGHSH and CDR2 LQKENI.

This clone has a handful of counts. The chain uses TRBV5-1 and TRBJ1-3; the D gene is possibly TRBD1 (5 bases). Between the trimmed V and J ends, which lost 0 bases and 0 bases, there was a span of 10 bases. The CDR3 covers 16 residues. CDR1 and CDR2 (germline): SGHRS, YFSETQ. DNA of the CDR3: TGCGCCAGCAGCTTGGCGGGCAGGGCCTCTGGAAACACCATATATTTT. Its protein is CASSLAGRASGNTIYF.

This clone was seen only once. This chain uses TRBV11-3 with TRBJ2-1, with a weak D call TRBD1 (6 bases). The CDR3 totals 13 residues. The germline gives CDR1 SGHNT, CDR2 YENEEA. V gave up 5 bases and J gave up 2 bases, with 7 bases separating them. In nucleotides, the CDR3 is TGTGCCAGCAGCCGGGACACCTACAATGAGCAGTTCTTC. Protein: CASSRDTYNEQFF.

This chain connects TRBV15 to TRBJ1-3, with D possibly being TRBD1 (5 bases). The CDR3 length is 15 residues. Trimming pared 0 bases from V and 2 bases from J, leaving 8 bases between. Germline V gene lookup returns CDR1 LNHNV and CDR2 YYDKDF (reference sequence). CDR3 in amino acids: CATSRDPRAGNTIYF. The CDR3 DNA is TGTGCCACCAGCAGAGATCCCAGGGCTGGAAACACCATATATTTT.

The chain carries TRBV4-2 and TRBJ2-1; 10 nucleotides agree with TRBD2. The CDR3 length is 18 residues. Germline V gives CDR1 LGHNA, CDR2 YNFKEQ. Germline trimming cut 2 bases from V and 6 bases from J; bases unmatched to any gene: 13. CDR3 sequence: CASSQRQGEAGGPNEQFF. The CDR3 DNA sequence: TGTGCCAGCAGCCAACGCCAGGGGGAAGCGGGAGGGCCCAATGAGCAGTTCTTC.

This clone was seen just once. J is TRBJ2-7 and V is TRBV3-1 (or the pseudogene TRBV3-2), with 8 bases that match TRBD2. V shed 5 bases and J 7 bases; nucleotides not matched to a gene: 13. The CDR3 has 15 residues. CDR1 and CDR2 from the germline V gene are LGHDT and YNNKEL (reference sequence). The CDR3 here is CASSSWGPGGGEQYF. The CDR3 DNA follows: TGTGCCAGCAGCTCTTGGGGGCCGGGAGGGGGTGAGCAGTACTTC.

The V and J genes are TRBV4-1 and TRBJ2-5, with D perhaps matching TRBD2 (5 bases). The germline V gene has CDR1 MGHRA and CDR2 YSYEKL. V was pared by 1 base and J by 4 bases, with 10 bases between. This CDR3 is built from 14 residues. The CDR3 coding sequence is TGCGCCAGCAGCCAAGCGGGAAGGCTAGAGACCCAGTACTTC. This translates into CASSQAGRLETQYF.

Here the CDR3 DNA reads TGCGCCAGCAGCTCTAACACAGGGACAGACATTGGCTACACCTTC. It specifies CASSSNTGTDIGYTF. J is TRBJ1-2 and V is TRBV5-1, with TRBD1 matching 7 bases. V was clipped by 3 bases and J by 7 bases; unmatched bases: 12. Germline V gene lookup returns CDR1 SGHRS and CDR2 YFSETQ. The CDR3 covers 15 residues. Filled out from reference TRBV5-1 and TRBJ1-2, the complete variable domain reads KAGVTQTPRYLIKTRGQQVTLSCSPISGHRSVSWYQQTPGQGLQFLFEYFSETQRNKGNFPGRFSGRQFSNSRSEMNVSTLELGDSALYLCASSSNTGTDIGYTFGSGTRLTVV.

The V and J genes are TRBV6-5 and TRBJ2-7; D might be TRBD2 (7 bases). This CDR3 spans 14 amino acids. Trimming left V 7 bases short and J 3 bases short, with 16 bases between. Germline V gives CDR1 MNHEY, CDR2 SVGAGI. The CDR3 nucleotides read TGTGCCAGCACCGAGGGGGGGACTATCTACGAGCAGTACTTC. It translates to CASTEGGTIYEQYF.

The rearrangement links TRBV27 to TRBJ2-3; tentative D call: TRBD1 (5 bases). V lost 3 bases and J lost 1, with 8 bases in between. The CDR3 is 14 amino acids. The germline V gene encodes CDR1 MNHEY and CDR2 SMNVEV (reference sequence). CDR3 sequence: CASSFTGGTDTQYF. CDR3 in DNA: TGTGCCAGCAGTTTCACAGGCGGCACAGATACGCAGTATTTT.

The rearrangement links TRBV28 to TRBJ1-5; 8 bases align to TRBD1. V trimming: 9 bases; J trimming: 5 bases; junction bases outside the gene matches: 12. Germline V CDR1 and CDR2: MDHEN, SYDVKM. CDR3 length: 15 residues. The CDR3 DNA reads TGTGCCAGGGCGATTCCGGACAGGGAGGATCAGCCCCAGCATTTT. Residues: CARAIPDREDQPQHF.

The chain links TRBV15 to TRBJ2-7; D might be TRBD2 (6 bases). Between the trimmed V and J ends, which lost 3 bases and 1 base, there was a span of 10 bases. Germline V gives CDR1 LNHNV, CDR2 YYDKDF (reference sequence). The CDR3 has 14 amino acids. CDR3 amino acids: CATSSGGSSYEQYF. Written as DNA, the CDR3 is TGTGCCACCAGCAGTGGAGGGAGTTCCTACGAGCAGTACTTC.